One and the same sample provided the 2 T cell receptor beta chains below, sequenced in a study of shared clonotypes between healthy human individuals. Some clones are missing from TCRdb's copy, which holds only in-frame ones; the method was immunoSEQ multiplex PCR. The sample has about 1 million clones, roughly 80% seen once. The specimen sequenced was memory CD4+ T cells sorted from blood. Subset of the sample: CD45RA-negative fraction. The receptor source for this set is a man aged 18 to 30 in good health.

The chain is built from TRBV7-9 and TRBJ2-4, with D possibly TRBD1 on 6 matching bases. CDR1 and CDR2 (germline): SEHNR, FQNEAQ (reference sequence). This CDR3 spans 14 amino acids. Trimming left V 2 bases short and J 6 bases short, with 11 bases between. As DNA, the CDR3 is TGTGCCAGCAGCTTAACAGGGTATCCAAACATTCAGTACTTC. Translation: CASSLTGYPNIQYF. Complete variable domain (other parts from reference TRBV7-9 and TRBJ2-4): DTGVSQNPRHKITKRGQNVTFRCDPISEHNRLYWYRQTLGQGPEFLTYFQNEAQLEKSRLLSDRFSAERPKGSFSTLEIQRTEQGDSAMYLCASSLTGYPNIQYFGAGTRLSVL.

The chain recombines TRBV29-1 with TRBJ1-2; 11 nucleotides align to TRBD1. This CDR3 is 14 amino acids long. Trimming removed 6 bases from V and 4 bases from J; junction bases left unmatched: 7. Germline V CDR1 and CDR2: SQVTM, ANQGSEA. The DNA for the CDR3 is TGCAGCGTCGCGGACAGGGGGCTTGGCTATGGCTACACCTTC. Translated: CSVADRGLGYGYTF.